The 25 T cell receptor beta chains below all came from one sample that was sequenced in a study of cytomegalovirus exposure and HLA in healthy donors. Use of 60 Vbeta and 13 Jbeta primers characterized the PCR. Only in-frame clones appear in the TCRdb table, and some are missing; sequencing was by immunoSEQ multiplex PCR. The sample holds about 25,000 clones, 79% seen once. The specimen was PBMCs. The receptors shown here come from a male donor in good health and CMV-seronegative.

The chain combines TRBV14 with TRBJ2-1, with TRBD2 identical over 10 bases. Germline V lookup: CDR1 SGHDN, CDR2 FVKESK. Losses at the gene ends were 6 bases for V and 7 bases for J; bases not matched to a gene: 9. This CDR3 contains 15 residues. The DNA of the CDR3 is TGTGCCAGCAGAGCCCTAGCGGGAGAAAGTAATGAGCAGTTCTTC. It codes for CASRALAGESNEQFF.

V is TRBV11-2 and J is TRBJ1-2; no firm D call. The CDR3 runs to 12 residues. V was trimmed by 1 base and J by 7 bases, leaving 7 bases between them. Germline-derived CDR1 and CDR2 are SGHAT and FQNNGV. The DNA of the CDR3 is TGTGCCAGCAGCTTAGCAGGTTCTGGCTACACCTTC. Translation gives CASSLAGSGYTF.

The chain couples TRBV15 to TRBJ1-5, with TRBD1 as a possible D gene (5 bases). The ends were cut back, 2 bases at V and 0 bases at J, with 11 bases in the middle. This CDR3 is 16 amino acids long. CDR1 LNHNV and CDR2 YYDKDF come from the germline V gene (reference sequence). The CDR3 region has the DNA TGTGCCACCAGCAGACAAGGGGCGAATAGCAATCAGCCCCAGCATTTT. This encodes CATSRQGANSNQPQHF.

This clone occurred a few times. The V call is TRBV6-1, the J call TRBJ1-2; the match to TRBD1 covers 7 bases. CDR1 and CDR2 from the germline V gene are MNHNS and SASEGT. Germline trimming cut 3 bases from V and 2 bases from J; bases unmatched to any gene: 0. The CDR3 contains 13 residues. CDR3 protein: CASSETGNYGYTF. Written as DNA, the CDR3 is TGTGCCAGCAGTGAGACAGGGAACTATGGCTACACCTTC.

The chain combines TRBV28 with TRBJ2-5; TRBD1 agrees at 11 bases. The germline V gene encodes CDR1 MDHEN and CDR2 SYDVKM. V gave up 5 bases and J gave up 1 base; unmatched junction bases: 6. The CDR3 contains 16 residues. As DNA, the CDR3 is TGTGCCAGCAGTATCGGGGACAGGGGGATCCAAGAGACCCAGTACTTC. Its protein is CASSIGDRGIQETQYF.

The chain recombines TRBV6-1 with TRBJ2-7, with 9 positions matching TRBD2. Germline trimming cut 5 bases from V and 0 bases from J; bases unmatched to any gene: 5. The CDR3 consists of 15 residues. The germline V gene encodes CDR1 MNHNS and CDR2 SASEGT. The CDR3 DNA reads as TGTGCCAGCAGTACCGATAGCGGGAGCTCCTACGAGCAGTACTTC. Encoded protein: CASSTDSGSSYEQYF.

The chain links TRBV7-6 to TRBJ1-3, with D perhaps TRBD1 (5 bases). Germline values: CDR1 SGHVS, CDR2 FNYEAQ. The CDR3 runs to 14 residues. V was cut by 7 bases and J by 0 bases, with 10 bases left in between. Here the CDR3 reads CASTLGGSGNTIYF. CDR3 coding DNA: TGTGCCAGCACCCTGGGGGGCTCTGGAAACACCATATATTTT.

This clone is a singleton in its sample. CDR3 DNA sequence: TGTGCCATCAGCCCCCTAGCAGACCCCACAGATACGCAGTATTTT. Residues: CAISPLADPTDTQYF. V gene TRBV10-3 combines with J gene TRBJ2-3; TRBD2 might be the D (5 bases). Germline V gene data show CDR1 as ENHRY and CDR2 as SYGVKD. Trimming pared 6 bases from V and 2 bases from J, leaving 15 bases between. This CDR3 is built from 15 residues.

The chain links TRBV10-3 to TRBJ1-5; D is ambiguous. The CDR3 has 15 amino acids. V lost 0 bases and J 0 bases, leaving 6 bases between the germline ends. Germline CDR1 is ENHRY and CDR2 is SYGVKD. The CDR3 DNA reads as TGTGCCATCAGTGAGTCCACGGTTAGCAATCAGCCCCAGCATTTT. Translation: CAISESTVSNQPQHF.

The chain combines TRBV6-5 with TRBJ2-7; D is possibly TRBD2 (7 bases). Looked up from germline, CDR1 is MNHEY and CDR2 is SVGAGI. Trimming removed 7 bases from V and 5 bases from J, with 9 bases in between. This CDR3 region has 11 residues. This chain's CDR3 is CASKGGNEQYF. For the CDR3, the DNA is TGTGCCAGCAAGGGGGGGAACGAGCAGTACTTC.

This clone has a single count. This chain links TRBV11-2 with TRBJ2-1; a possible D gene is TRBD1 (6 bases). The CDR3 runs to 16 residues. Germline V gives CDR1 SGHAT, CDR2 FQNNGV. Trimming pared 2 bases from V and 5 bases from J, leaving 16 bases between. In nucleotides, the CDR3 is TGTGCCAGCAGCTTATTTGGGGGCAGCCCCGACAATGAGCAGTTCTTC. It is translated as CASSLFGGSPDNEQFF.

This clone occurred once. The rearrangement uses TRBV29-1 and TRBJ2-5; the match to TRBD1 covers 9 bases. Germline assignment: CDR1 SQVTM and CDR2 ANQGSEA. This CDR3 spans 14 amino acids. V shed 1 base and J 5 bases; nucleotides not matched to a gene: 5. This chain's CDR3 is CSVEVRQGGETQYF. CDR3 DNA sequence: TGCAGCGTTGAAGTCAGACAGGGGGGGGAGACCCAGTACTTC.

The rearrangement uses TRBV5-8 and TRBJ2-4, with D perhaps TRBD1 (5 bases). The CDR3 spans 14 residues. V was pared by 0 bases and J by 8 bases, with 12 bases between. Germline V CDR1 and CDR2: SGHTS, YDEGEE. The chain's CDR3 is CASSLEAGIDIQYF. CDR3 DNA: TGTGCCAGCAGCTTGGAAGCAGGGATAGACATTCAGTACTTC.

J is TRBJ2-2 and V is TRBV5-5, with D possibly being TRBD1 (5 bases). The CDR3 is 15 residues long. V was shortened by 0 bases and J by 1 base, with 7 bases between the two germline ends. Germline V gives CDR1 SGHKS, CDR2 YYEKEE (reference sequence). The CDR3 coding sequence is TGTGCCAGCAGCTTGGGCCAGGGGAACACCGGGGAGCTGTTTTTT. Encoded protein: CASSLGQGNTGELFF. Filled out from reference TRBV5-5 and TRBJ2-2, the complete variable domain reads DAGVTQSPTHLIKTRGQQVTLRCSPISGHKSVSWYQQVLGQGPQFIFQYYEKEERGRGNFPDRFSARQFPNYSSELNVNALLLGDSALYLCASSLGQGNTGELFFGEGSRLTVL.

The chain uses TRBV5-1 and TRBJ1-1, with D perhaps matching TRBD1 (5 bases). With 5 bases removed from V and 1 base from J, the gap between germline ends came to 12 bases. This CDR3 has 14 residues. Per the germline V gene, CDR1 is SGHRS and CDR2 is YFSETQ. For the CDR3, the DNA is TGCGCCAGCAGTTCAGCAACAGGGAACACTGAAGCTTTCTTT. Protein sequence: CASSSATGNTEAFF.

CDR3: CASSYDRVNTGELFF. DNA of the CDR3: TGTGCCAGCAGTTACGACAGAGTGAACACCGGGGAGCTGTTTTTT. The chain links TRBV6-6 to TRBJ2-2; D might be TRBD1 (5 bases). This CDR3 contains 15 residues. CDR1 is MNHNY and CDR2 is SVGAGI in the germline V gene (reference sequence). V lost 2 bases to trimming and J lost 1 base, with 8 bases between them.

The chain combines TRBV27 with TRBJ1-5; TRBD1 might be the D (6 bases). Trimming removed 1 base at V and 5 bases at J, with 9 bases between. Germline V gives CDR1 MNHEY, CDR2 SMNVEV (reference sequence). This CDR3 spans 14 amino acids. The CDR3 DNA follows: TGTGCCAGCAGTTTATACAGGGTTGATCAGCCCCAGCATTTT. Its translation is CASSLYRVDQPQHF.

The J gene is TRBJ1-3, the V gene TRBV4-3, with TRBD1 matching over 8 bases. From germline, CDR1 is LGHNA and CDR2 YSLEER. This CDR3 is 16 amino acids long. J was trimmed by 0 bases and V by 3 bases; bases with no gene match: 4. The CDR3 DNA follows: TGCGCCAGCAGCCAGCGCGGACAGGGCTCTGGAAACACCATATATTTT. The encoded protein is CASSQRGQGSGNTIYF.

J is TRBJ2-5 and V is TRBV4-1; 11 bases fit TRBD2. The CDR3 loop spans 17 amino acids. Germline loops: CDR1 MGHRA, CDR2 YSYEKL. With 0 bases clipped from V and 2 bases from J, the junction kept 5 bases outside the gene matches. The CDR3 region is CASSQDLASGGQETQYF. Written as DNA, the CDR3 is TGCGCCAGCAGCCAAGATTTGGCTAGCGGGGGGCAAGAGACCCAGTACTTC.

The chain is built from TRBV28 and TRBJ2-2, with D tentatively TRBD1 (5 bases). Trimming cost V 5 bases and J 1 base, with 8 bases left between them. The CDR3 spans 14 residues. CDR1 is MDHEN and CDR2 is SYDVKM in the germline V gene. Here the CDR3 DNA reads TGTGCCAGCAGTAAAGGACAGAACACCGGGGAGCTGTTTTTT. Amino acid sequence: CASSKGQNTGELFF.

The chain couples TRBV9 to TRBJ2-5; 12 bases match TRBD1. V lost 3 bases and J lost 5; bases outside the gene matches: 5. The CDR3 contains 15 residues. Germline CDR1 and CDR2: SGDLS and YYNGEE. CDR3 sequence: CASSEGQGAGETQYF. CDR3 DNA sequence: TGTGCCAGCAGCGAGGGACAGGGGGCTGGGGAGACCCAGTACTTC.

The J gene is TRBJ2-3, the V gene TRBV11-3; 7 positions agree with TRBD1. The CDR3 covers 17 residues. After removal of 5 bases from V and 3 bases from J, the junction contained 14 bases not matched to a gene. Per the germline V gene, CDR1 is SGHNT and CDR2 is YENEEA. The chain's CDR3 is CASSIGTGTEFTDTQYF. The DNA for the CDR3 is TGTGCCAGCAGCATTGGTACCGGGACAGAATTTACAGATACGCAGTATTTT.

The V gene is TRBV9, the J gene TRBJ2-1; 7 bases are a match to TRBD2. V was clipped by 0 bases and J by 2 bases; unmatched bases: 2. The CDR3 has 15 residues. Germline V CDR1 and CDR2: SGDLS, YYNGEE. Written as DNA, the CDR3 is TGTGCCAGCAGCGTAGCGGGAGGAACCTACAATGAGCAGTTCTTC. Translating it yields CASSVAGGTYNEQFF.

The chain couples TRBV27 to TRBJ1-5, with D tentatively TRBD1 (5 bases). CDR3 length equals 12 residues. V was clipped by 1 base and J by 9 bases, with 7 bases between them. Germline loops: CDR1 MNHEY, CDR2 SMNVEV (reference sequence). The CDR3 DNA sequence: TGTGCCAGCAGTTTATGGGGGGGGCCCCAGCATTTT. Translating gives CASSLWGGPQHF.

The V gene is TRBV7-2, the J gene TRBJ2-5; 12 nucleotides line up with TRBD2. The V and J ends lost 5 bases and 0 bases, in that order; junction bases with no gene match: 4. Germline V gives CDR1 SGHTA, CDR2 FQGNSA. CDR3 size: 16 residues. CDR3 in DNA: TGTGCCAGCAGCGGCGGGACTAGCGGGTACCAAGAGACCCAGTACTTC. It translates to CASSGGTSGYQETQYF.